These 17 T cell receptor beta chains were all obtained from the same sample, sequenced in a study of CD8 T cells in ankylosing spondylitis (dated by TCRdb to about 2017). Library method: 5' RACE. The run used an Illumina HiSeq 2500. TCRdb reprocessing: public reads trimmed at Q25 with fastp, clones called with MiXCR, in-frame beta chains kept. Identical CDR3 proteins give one entry, which carries the most common genes and DNA. The sample table contains 200,000 to 300,000 distinct CDR3 sequences; only one count was recorded for approximately 10% of them. The ten largest clonotypes hold around 3% of the sample. Sequencing input: blood, either unsorted or a sorted T cell fraction (not recorded which). The receptor set was obtained from a male donor with ankylosing spondylitis or in good health (not recorded which).

This clonotype was picked up many times. The V gene is TRBV29-1, the J gene TRBJ1-2, with TRBD1 matching over 7 bases. The V gene's germline CDR1 is SQVTM and CDR2 ANQGSEA. This CDR3 has 13 residues. V trimming: 7 bases; J trimming: 6 bases; junction bases outside the gene matches: 11. The CDR3 loop is CSGYRGGSHGYTF. Written as DNA, the CDR3 is TGCAGCGGCTACAGGGGAGGTAGCCATGGCTACACCTTC.

In regard to this clonotype: Relative to the germline gene, one junction end is altered; a read error may explain this. This chain connects TRBV9 to TRBJ2-7; 7 nucleotides agree with TRBD2. The germline V gene encodes CDR1 SGDLS and CDR2 YYNGEE. CDR3 length: 14 residues. The CDR3 loop is CVSSGGSTGDEQYF. The CDR3 DNA follows: TGTGTCAGCAGCGGCGGGAGTACGGGGGACGAGCAGTACTTC.

The sample holds a few counts of this clonotype. The V and J genes are TRBV11-2 and TRBJ2-5; D call uncertain. This CDR3 region has 15 residues. Germline CDR1 is SGHAT and CDR2 is FQNNGV. The V gene lost 0 bases and the J gene lost 5 bases, with 13 bases spanning the gap. The CDR3 is CASSLEILPPETQYF. The DNA for the CDR3 is TGTGCCAGCAGCTTAGAAATCCTACCTCCGGAGACCCAGTACTTC.

The rearrangement joins TRBV7-2 to TRBJ1-1, with D unclear. CDR1 is SGHTA and CDR2 is FQGNSA in the germline V gene. CDR3 size: 13 residues. Between the trimmed V and J ends, which lost 2 bases and 3 bases, there was a span of 7 bases. The DNA for the CDR3 is TGTGCCAGCAGCTTATCATTGGACACTGAAGCTTTCTTT. Encoded protein: CASSLSLDTEAFF.

At least ten counts were recorded for this clonotype. The chain joins TRBV27 to TRBJ1-1; D gene ambiguous. V was pared by 2 bases and J by 2 bases, with 9 bases between. The CDR3 has 14 residues. Germline V gives CDR1 MNHEY, CDR2 SMNVEV (reference sequence). For the CDR3, the DNA is TGTGCCAGCAGTTTAGGGATAGGAAACACTGAAGCTTTCTTT. This sequence encodes CASSLGIGNTEAFF.

There are many counts of this clonotype. This rearrangement joins TRBV12-3 or TRBV12-4 to TRBJ2-2; the D call may be TRBD1 or TRBD2 (6 bases each). The CDR3 is made up of 15 amino acids. Trimming shortened V by 8 bases and J by 0 bases, and 13 bases separated the two germline ends. The CDR3 nucleotides are TGTGCCAGCTGCCCGGGGGCCGCGAACACCGGGGAGCTGTTTTTT. This gives the protein CASCPGAANTGELFF.

This clonotype showed up many times. V and J are TRBV3-1 and TRBJ2-5, with 9 bases matching TRBD2. Germline trimming cut 3 bases from V and 1 base from J; bases unmatched to any gene: 6. Germline loops: CDR1 LGHDT, CDR2 YNNKEL (reference sequence). The CDR3 loop spans 16 amino acids. For the CDR3, the DNA is TGTGCCAGCAGCCAGATCGGACTAGCGAGCCAAGAGACCCAGTACTTC. Residues: CASSQIGLASQETQYF.

The rearrangement joins TRBV7-9 to TRBJ1-5; unclear D gene. Trimming stripped 1 base from V and 8 bases from J, with 12 bases between. The CDR3 is made up of 14 amino acids. Germline lookup yields CDR1 SEHNR and CDR2 FQNEAQ (reference sequence). CDR3 in amino acids: CASSLVEGAKPQHF. The CDR3 nucleotides read TGTGCCAGCAGCTTAGTCGAGGGTGCAAAGCCCCAGCATTTT.

This clonotype was detected ten times or more. This may come from a read error, since a much larger clone is one base off. In DNA, the CDR3 is TGCGCCAGCAGCCAAGGGGTAGATACGCAGTATTTT. Amino acid sequence: CASSQGVDTQYF. This chain links TRBV5-1 with TRBJ2-3; perhaps TRBD1 as D (5 bases). CDR3 length equals 12 residues. Germline CDR1 and CDR2: SGHRS and YFSETQ. With 4 bases removed from V and 5 bases from J, the gap between germline ends came to 8 bases. Full variable domain (missing parts from reference TRBV5-1 and TRBJ2-3): KAGVTQTPRYLIKTRGQQVTLSCSPISGHRSVSWYQQTPGQGLQFLFEYFSETQRNKGNFPGRFSGRQFSNSRSEMNVSTLELGDSALYLCASSQGVDTQYFGPGTRLTVL.

This clonotype was detected ten times or more. V usage is TRBV20-1 and J usage is TRBJ1-3; no reliable D call. Between the trimmed V and J ends, which lost 6 bases and 0 bases, there was a span of 15 bases. The germline V gene has CDR1 DFQATT and CDR2 SNEGSKA (reference sequence). The CDR3 extends over 15 amino acids. The CDR3 loop reads CSAQISKSSGNTIYF. The CDR3 nucleotides read TGCAGTGCCCAAATATCCAAGAGCTCTGGAAACACCATATATTTT.

This clonotype was recorded at least ten times. Here the CDR3 reads CAWSLAGLYGYTF. The CDR3 DNA is TGTGCCTGGAGTTTGGCAGGCCTCTATGGCTACACCTTC. The chain combines TRBV30 with TRBJ1-2, with D hard to call. The CDR3 is 13 residues long. The V gene lost 2 bases and the J gene lost 4 bases, with 11 bases spanning the gap. Germline lookup yields CDR1 GTSNPN and CDR2 SVGIG (reference sequence).

The chain uses TRBV11-3 and TRBJ2-7; D perhaps matches TRBD2 (5 bases). Germline V gene sequence: CDR1 SGHNT, CDR2 YENEEA. This CDR3 contains 15 residues. V lost 11 bases and J 3 bases, leaving 23 bases between the germline ends. This chain's CDR3 is CAGTPSGMAYYEQYF. The DNA of the CDR3 is TGTGCCGGCACCCCTTCGGGGATGGCTTACTACGAGCAGTACTTC.

At least ten counts were recorded for this clonotype. The chain employs TRBV12-3 or TRBV12-4 and TRBJ1-1; 7 bases align to TRBD1. CDR3 size: 13 residues. V was pared by 4 bases and J by 1 base, with 0 bases of the junction left unmatched. CDR3 coding DNA: TGTGCCAGCAGTTGGGACAGGAACACTGAAGCTTTCTTT. It specifies CASSWDRNTEAFF.

In this sample, this clonotype turned up many times. The chain combines TRBV6-5 with TRBJ1-2; the D is unclear. CDR1 is MNHEY and CDR2 is SVGAGI in the germline V gene. There are 10 residues in the CDR3. With 8 bases removed from V and 6 bases from J, the gap between germline ends came to 7 bases. As DNA, the CDR3 is TGTGCCAGCTTCAGAGATGGCTACACCTTC. Its translation is CASFRDGYTF.

This clonotype was recorded many times. The chain couples TRBV5-1 to TRBJ2-2; possible D gene TRBD2, 6 bases. Germline CDR1 and CDR2: SGHRS and YFSETQ. The CDR3 totals 15 residues. V lost 4 bases and J lost 7, with 17 bases in between. CDR3 sequence: CASSPEGGAGGELFF. CDR3 nucleotides: TGCGCCAGCAGCCCCGAGGGAGGCGCCGGCGGGGAGCTGTTTTTT.

Many counts were recorded for this clonotype. V usage is TRBV20-1 and J usage is TRBJ2-1, with D possibly TRBD2 on 6 matching bases. This CDR3 contains 14 residues. V shed 3 bases and J shed 3 bases, with 12 bases lying between them. The germline CDR1 and CDR2 sequences are DFQATT and SNEGSKA (reference sequence). CDR3 region: CSASISGLYNEQFF. In nucleotides, the CDR3 is TGCAGTGCTAGTATAAGCGGGCTCTACAATGAGCAGTTCTTC.

With respect to this clonotype: One end of the junction is discordant with germline, which a read error may explain. The rearrangement links TRBV25-1 to TRBJ1-3; D remains ambiguous. Germline assignment: CDR1 MGHDK and CDR2 SYGVNS. The CDR3 covers 12 residues. CDR3 DNA sequence: TGTACCAGCACGGGGTCTGGAAACACCATATATTTT. It specifies CTSTGSGNTIYF.